The entry below describes one TCR beta chain. Across roughly 25 US areas, participants ranged in age from about 18 to 90 years. This sample was taken from a study of blood T cell repertoires in COVID-19. Looking at the study overall: COVID-19 samples, acute and convalescent, were from the United States, Italy and Spain. T cells, B-cell-depleted T cells, or PBMCs provided the cDNA or gDNA that served as material.

Germline trimming cut 0 bases from V and 5 bases from J; bases unmatched to any gene: 8. The CDR3 sequence is 16 residues long. The germline V gene encodes CDR1 SGHRS and CDR2 YFSETQ. How the authors handled the data: Estimation of nucleated cell counts was performed using reference gene primer amplification. TCRdb's copy holds only in-frame clones and misses some; the assay was immunoSEQ multiplex PCR. The V and J calls and clone size are taken from that table; D and trimming were inferred from the DNA. There are 400,000 to 450,000 clones in the sample; 75% to 90% occur only once, and 0.95% to 1.2% lies in the top ten.

Sequenced input: PBMCs or T cells enriched from blood (not recorded which). This chain links TRBV5-1 with TRBJ2-7; 10 nucleotides line up with TRBD2. This clonotype was obtained from a man between 25 and 39 years old who had recovered from COVID-19. The CDR3 bases are TGCGCCAGCAGCTTGGTGGCTAGCGGGAGTGACGACGAGCAGTACTTC. Translation: CASSLVASGSDDEQYF.